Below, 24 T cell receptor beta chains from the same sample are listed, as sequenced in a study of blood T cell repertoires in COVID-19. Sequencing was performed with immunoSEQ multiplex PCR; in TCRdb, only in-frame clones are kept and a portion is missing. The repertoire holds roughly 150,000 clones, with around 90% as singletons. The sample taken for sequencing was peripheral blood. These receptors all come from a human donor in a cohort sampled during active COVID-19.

The CDR3 region is CASTLTASSYEQYF. The CDR3 coding sequence is TGTGCCAGCACTCTAACAGCTTCCAGCTACGAGCAGTACTTC. The chain links TRBV9 to TRBJ2-7; D is uncertain. Trimming took 6 bases from V and 3 from J, leaving 16 bases between them. Germline V gives CDR1 SGDLS, CDR2 YYNGEE. The CDR3 covers 14 residues. The whole variable domain, filled in from reference TRBV9 and TRBJ2-7, reads DSGVTQTPKHLITATGQRVTLRCSPRSGDLSVYWYQQSLDQGLQFLIQYYNGEERAKGNILERFSAQQFPDLHSELNLSSLELGDSALYFCASTLTASSYEQYFGPGTRLTVT.

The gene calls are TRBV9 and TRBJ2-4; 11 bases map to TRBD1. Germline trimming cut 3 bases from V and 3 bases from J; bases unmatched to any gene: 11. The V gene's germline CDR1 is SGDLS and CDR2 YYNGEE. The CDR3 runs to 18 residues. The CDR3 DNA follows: TGTGCCAGCAGCGCGGAGGGACAGGGGGGAATGGGCAAAAACATTCAGTACTTC. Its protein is CASSAEGQGGMGKNIQYF.

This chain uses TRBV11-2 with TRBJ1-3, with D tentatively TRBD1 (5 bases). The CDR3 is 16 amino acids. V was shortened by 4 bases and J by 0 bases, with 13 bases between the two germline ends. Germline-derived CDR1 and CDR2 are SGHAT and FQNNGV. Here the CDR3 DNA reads TGTGCCAGCAGCTCGACGACAGAGGCCTCTGGAAACACCATATATTTT. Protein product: CASSSTTEASGNTIYF. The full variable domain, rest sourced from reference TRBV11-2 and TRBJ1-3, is EAGVAQSPRYKIIEKRQSVAFWCNPISGHATLYWYQQILGQGPKLLIQFQNNGVVDDSQLPKDRFSAERLKGVDSTLKIQPAKLEDSAVYLCASSSTTEASGNTIYFGEGSWLTVV.

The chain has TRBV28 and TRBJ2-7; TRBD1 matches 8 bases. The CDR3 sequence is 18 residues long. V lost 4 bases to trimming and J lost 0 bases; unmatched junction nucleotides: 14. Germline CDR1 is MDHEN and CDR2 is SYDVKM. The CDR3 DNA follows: TGTGCCAGCAGTTCCGGGGACAGGTTCGCCGGGGCCTCCTACGAGCAGTACTTC. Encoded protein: CASSSGDRFAGASYEQYF. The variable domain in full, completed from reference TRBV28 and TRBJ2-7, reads DVKVTQSSRYLVKRTGEKVFLECVQDMDHENMFWYRQDPGLGLRLIYFSYDVKMKEKGDIPEGYSVSREKKERFSLILESASTNQTSMYLCASSSGDRFAGASYEQYFGPGTRLTVT.

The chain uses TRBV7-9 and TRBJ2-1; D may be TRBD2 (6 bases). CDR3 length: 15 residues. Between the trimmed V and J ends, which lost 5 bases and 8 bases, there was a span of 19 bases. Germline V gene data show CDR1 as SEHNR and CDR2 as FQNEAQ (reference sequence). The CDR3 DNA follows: TGTGCCAGCAGCGCCCTGTCGGGAGACGGGGATGAGCAGTTCTTC. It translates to CASSALSGDGDEQFF.

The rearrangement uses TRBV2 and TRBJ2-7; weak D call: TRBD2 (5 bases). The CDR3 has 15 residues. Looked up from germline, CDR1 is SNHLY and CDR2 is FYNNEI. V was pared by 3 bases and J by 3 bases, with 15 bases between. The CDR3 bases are TGTGCCAGCAGTGATTGGCCTAGCAGTGGCTACGAGCAGTACTTC. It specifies CASSDWPSSGYEQYF.

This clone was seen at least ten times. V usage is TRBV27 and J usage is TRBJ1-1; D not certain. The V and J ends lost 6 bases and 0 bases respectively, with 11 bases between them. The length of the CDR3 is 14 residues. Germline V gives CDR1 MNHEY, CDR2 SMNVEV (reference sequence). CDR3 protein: CASSRRPLNTEAFF. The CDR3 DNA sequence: TGTGCCAGCAGCCGGAGGCCCTTGAACACTGAAGCTTTCTTT.

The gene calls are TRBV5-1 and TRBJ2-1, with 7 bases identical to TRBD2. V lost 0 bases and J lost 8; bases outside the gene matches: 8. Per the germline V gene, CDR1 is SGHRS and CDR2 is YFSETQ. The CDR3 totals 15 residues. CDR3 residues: CASSLAGGSTYEQFF. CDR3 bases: TGCGCCAGCAGCTTGGCCGGCGGGAGTACCTATGAGCAGTTCTTC.

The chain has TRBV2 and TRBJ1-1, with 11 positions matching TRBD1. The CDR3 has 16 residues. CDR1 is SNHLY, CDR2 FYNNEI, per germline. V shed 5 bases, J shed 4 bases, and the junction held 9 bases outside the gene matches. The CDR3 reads CASSLKAGQGGTEAFF. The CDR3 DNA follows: TGTGCCAGCAGTCTAAAAGCGGGACAGGGGGGCACTGAAGCTTTCTTT.

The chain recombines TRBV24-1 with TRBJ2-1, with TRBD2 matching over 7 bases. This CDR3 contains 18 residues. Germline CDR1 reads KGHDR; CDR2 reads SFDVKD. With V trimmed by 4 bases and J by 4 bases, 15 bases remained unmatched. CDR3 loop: CATSDPSASGYTYNEQFF. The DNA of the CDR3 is TGTGCCACCAGTGACCCCTCGGCTAGCGGATATACTTACAATGAGCAGTTCTTC.

CDR3 bases: TGTGCCAGCAGTGAAATGGCGTCCGCAGGTCAGCCCCAGCATTTT. Translated: CASSEMASAGQPQHF. The chain joins TRBV6-1 to TRBJ1-5; no clear D. This CDR3 is built from 15 residues. Germline assignment: CDR1 MNHNS and CDR2 SASEGT. V was trimmed by 2 bases and J by 6 bases, leaving 14 bases between them.

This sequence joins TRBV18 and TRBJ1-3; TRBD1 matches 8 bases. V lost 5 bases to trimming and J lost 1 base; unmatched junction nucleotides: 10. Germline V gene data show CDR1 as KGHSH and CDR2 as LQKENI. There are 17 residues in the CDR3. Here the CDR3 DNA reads TGTGCCAGCTCAAGGACGACAGGGGCTCCTTCTGGAAACACCATATATTTT. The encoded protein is CASSRTTGAPSGNTIYF.

CDR3 sequence: CASSVGTGYYGYTF. The CDR3 DNA sequence: TGTGCCAGCAGCGTCGGGACAGGCTACTATGGCTACACCTTC. The chain couples TRBV9 to TRBJ1-2; 8 bases are shared with TRBD1. CDR1 is SGDLS, CDR2 YYNGEE, per germline. The CDR3 spans 14 residues. V trimming: 2 bases; J trimming: 3 bases; junction bases outside the gene matches: 3.

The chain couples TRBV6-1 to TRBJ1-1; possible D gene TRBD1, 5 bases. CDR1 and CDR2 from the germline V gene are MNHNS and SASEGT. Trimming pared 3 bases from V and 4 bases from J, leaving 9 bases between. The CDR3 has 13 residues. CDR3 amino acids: CASSEAGPTEAFF. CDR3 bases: TGTGCCAGCAGTGAGGCAGGGCCCACTGAAGCTTTCTTT.

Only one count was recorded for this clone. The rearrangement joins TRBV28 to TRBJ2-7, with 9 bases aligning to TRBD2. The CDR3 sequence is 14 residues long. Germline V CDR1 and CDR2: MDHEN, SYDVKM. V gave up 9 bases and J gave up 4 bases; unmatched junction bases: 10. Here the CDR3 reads CASLQREVGYEQYF. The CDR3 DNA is TGTGCCAGTCTTCAGCGGGAGGTTGGATACGAGCAGTACTTC.

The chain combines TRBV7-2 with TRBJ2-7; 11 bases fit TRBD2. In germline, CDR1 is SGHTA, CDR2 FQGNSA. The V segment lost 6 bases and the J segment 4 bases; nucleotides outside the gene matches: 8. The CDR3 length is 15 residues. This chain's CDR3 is CASSPTSGGVYEQYF. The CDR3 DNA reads TGTGCCAGCAGTCCAACTAGCGGGGGAGTTTACGAGCAGTACTTC. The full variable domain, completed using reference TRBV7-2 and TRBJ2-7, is GAGVSQSPSNKVTEKGKDVELRCDPISGHTALYWYRQSLGQGLEFLIYFQGNSAPDKSGLPSDRFSAERTGGSVSTLTIQRTQQEDSAVYLCASSPTSGGVYEQYFGPGTRLTVT.

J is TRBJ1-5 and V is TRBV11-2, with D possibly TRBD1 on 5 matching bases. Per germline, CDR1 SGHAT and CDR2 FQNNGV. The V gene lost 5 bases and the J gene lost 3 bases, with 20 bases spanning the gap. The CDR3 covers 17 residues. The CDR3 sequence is CASSEAPRGRLNQPQHF. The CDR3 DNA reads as TGTGCCAGCAGCGAGGCCCCTCGGGGGAGGCTCAATCAGCCCCAGCATTTT. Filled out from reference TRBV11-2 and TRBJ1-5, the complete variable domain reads EAGVAQSPRYKIIEKRQSVAFWCNPISGHATLYWYQQILGQGPKLLIQFQNNGVVDDSQLPKDRFSAERLKGVDSTLKIQPAKLEDSAVYLCASSEAPRGRLNQPQHFGDGTRLSIL.

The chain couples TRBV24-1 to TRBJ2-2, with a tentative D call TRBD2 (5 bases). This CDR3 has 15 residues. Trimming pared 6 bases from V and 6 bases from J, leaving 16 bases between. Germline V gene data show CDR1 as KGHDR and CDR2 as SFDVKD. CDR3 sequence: CATSLEGEVAGELFF. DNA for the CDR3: TGTGCCACCAGTTTAGAGGGAGAAGTTGCCGGGGAGCTGTTTTTT.

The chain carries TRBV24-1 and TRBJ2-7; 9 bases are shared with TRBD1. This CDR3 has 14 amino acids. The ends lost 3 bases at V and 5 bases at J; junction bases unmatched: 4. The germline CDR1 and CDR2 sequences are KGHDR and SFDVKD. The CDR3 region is CATSDPGQGHEQYF. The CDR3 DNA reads TGTGCCACCAGTGATCCGGGACAGGGCCACGAGCAGTACTTC.

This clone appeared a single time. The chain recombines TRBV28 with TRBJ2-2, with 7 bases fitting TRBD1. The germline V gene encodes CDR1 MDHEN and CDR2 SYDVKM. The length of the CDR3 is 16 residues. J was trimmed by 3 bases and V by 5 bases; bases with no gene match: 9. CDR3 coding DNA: TGTGCCAGCAGTCACCGACAGGGAGTCCACACCGGGGAGCTGTTTTTT. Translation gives CASSHRQGVHTGELFF.

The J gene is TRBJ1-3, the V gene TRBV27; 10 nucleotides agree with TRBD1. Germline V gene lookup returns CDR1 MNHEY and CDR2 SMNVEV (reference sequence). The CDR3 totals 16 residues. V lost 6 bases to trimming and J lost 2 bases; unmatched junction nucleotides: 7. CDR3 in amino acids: CASSPGTGEPGNTIYF. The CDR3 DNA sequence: TGTGCCAGCAGCCCCGGGACAGGGGAGCCTGGAAACACCATATATTTT.

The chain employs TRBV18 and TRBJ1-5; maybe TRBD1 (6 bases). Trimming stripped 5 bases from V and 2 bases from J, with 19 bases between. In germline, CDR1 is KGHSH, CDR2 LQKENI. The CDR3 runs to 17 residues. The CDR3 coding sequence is TGTGCCAGCTCAGGTCCCGGGGGGGCGAGTGGCAATCAGCCCCAGCATTTT. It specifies CASSGPGGASGNQPQHF.

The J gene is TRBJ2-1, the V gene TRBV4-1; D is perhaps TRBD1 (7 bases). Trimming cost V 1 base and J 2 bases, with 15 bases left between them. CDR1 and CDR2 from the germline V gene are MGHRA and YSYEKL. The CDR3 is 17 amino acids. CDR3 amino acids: CASSQGPAGGPYNEQFF. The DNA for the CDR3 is TGCGCCAGCAGCCAAGGACCAGCAGGGGGGCCCTACAATGAGCAGTTCTTC.

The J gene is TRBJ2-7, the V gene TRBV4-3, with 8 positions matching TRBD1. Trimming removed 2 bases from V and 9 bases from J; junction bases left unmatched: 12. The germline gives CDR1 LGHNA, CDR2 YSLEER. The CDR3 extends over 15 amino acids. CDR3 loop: CASSQIGQGLSGQYF. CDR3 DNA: TGCGCCAGCAGCCAAATAGGACAGGGTTTAAGTGGGCAGTACTTC.